Presented here are 6 T cell receptor beta chains from one specimen sequenced in a study of T cells after yellow fever vaccination (dated 2019 in TCRdb). The meaning of the sample's treatment or condition label: live attenuated yellow fever vaccine strain. Library creation used 5' RACE. The run used an Illumina HiSeq 2500. TCRdb applied fastp at Q25 and MiXCR to the public reads, then kept only in-frame beta chains. Each record represents a unique CDR3 protein, reported with the most common genes and DNA among its rows. The sample yields almost 70,000 distinct CDR3 sequences; roughly 6% were counted once. 2.2% of the sample is held by the ten biggest clonotypes. Material: CD4+ T cells sorted from PBMCs, obtained around 14 days after the first yellow fever vaccination. The receptors here all came from a man in his late teens or twenties who received the YFV17D yellow fever vaccine.

This clonotype was seen at least ten times. The rearrangement links TRBV7-9 to TRBJ2-3, with 7 bases matching TRBD2. The CDR3 is 15 residues long. J lost 4 bases, V lost 5 bases, and 9 bases had no gene match. The germline gives CDR1 SEHNR, CDR2 FQNEAQ (reference sequence). CDR3 protein: CASSPWGGLADTQYF. The CDR3 DNA reads as TGTGCCAGCAGCCCTTGGGGGGGGTTGGCAGATACGCAGTATTTT.

This clonotype showed up many times. V is TRBV11-2 and J is TRBJ1-5; D unresolved. Germline V gene sequence: CDR1 SGHAT, CDR2 FQNNGV. V shed 5 bases and J shed 4 bases, with 15 bases lying between them. The length of the CDR3 is 15 residues. Here the CDR3 reads CASSPPGSRNQPQHF. Written as DNA, the CDR3 is TGTGCCAGCAGCCCCCCAGGCTCCCGGAATCAGCCCCAGCATTTT. Looking up the rest from reference TRBV11-2 and TRBJ1-5 gives the full variable domain: EAGVAQSPRYKIIEKRQSVAFWCNPISGHATLYWYQQILGQGPKLLIQFQNNGVVDDSQLPKDRFSAERLKGVDSTLKIQPAKLEDSAVYLCASSPPGSRNQPQHFGDGTRLSIL.

This clonotype occurred many times. This chain joins TRBV18 and TRBJ2-3; TRBD1 agrees at 11 bases. Trimming at V came to 6 bases and at J to 3 bases, leaving 8 bases not matched to a gene. This CDR3 contains 16 residues. The germline gives CDR1 KGHSH, CDR2 LQKENI. The chain's CDR3 is CASSPNRDRGTDTQYF. As DNA, the CDR3 is TGTGCCAGCTCCCCCAACCGGGACAGGGGGACAGATACGCAGTATTTT.

In its sample, this clonotype was seen a few times. V usage is TRBV15 and J usage is TRBJ2-2; D may be TRBD1 (5 bases). The germline gives CDR1 LNHNV, CDR2 YYDKDF (reference sequence). The CDR3 is 16 residues long. Trimming pared 3 bases from V and 2 bases from J, leaving 13 bases between. For the CDR3, the DNA is TGTGCCACCAGCAGTCCCACAGGTGGTAACACCGGGGAGCTGTTTTTT. It yields the protein CATSSPTGGNTGELFF.

This clonotype was seen at least ten times. The CDR3 sequence: CSAEDGNQPQHF. Written as DNA, the CDR3 is TGCAGTGCTGAAGACGGGAATCAGCCCCAGCATTTT. V usage is TRBV20-1 and J usage is TRBJ1-5; the D is unclear. With 5 bases removed from V and 4 bases from J, the gap between germline ends came to 9 bases. CDR1 is DFQATT and CDR2 is SNEGSKA in the germline V gene (reference sequence). The CDR3 sequence is 12 residues long.

This clonotype was recorded at least ten times. The J gene is TRBJ1-1, the V gene TRBV19; D unclear. CDR1 and CDR2 from the germline V gene are LNHDA and SQIVND (reference sequence). Trimming took 6 bases from V and 1 from J, leaving 12 bases between them. The CDR3 totals 14 residues. CDR3 nucleotides: TGTGCCAGTAGAGACGGCGGCCGGAACACTGAAGCTTTCTTT. Translated: CASRDGGRNTEAFF.